The 27 T cell receptor beta chains presented below share a single source sample, sequenced in a study of blood T cells in healthy people across ages. The authors ran a second PCR of roughly 6 to 12 cycles using a sample-barcoded 5' primer and a J-beta primer mix. MiXCR was run by TCRdb on the 5' RACE reads, yielding one entry per CDR3 protein. The table records 550,000 to 650,000 distinct CDR3 sequences, about 30% of them present only once. Sequencing used blood. The receptors were sampled from an elderly woman in good health.

With respect to this clonotype: Relative to the germline gene, one junction end is altered; a read error may explain this. The chain combines TRBV2 with TRBJ2-5; maybe TRBD2 (6 bases). The assigned J gene may be wrong: the sequence end matches TRBJ2-7 better. CDR1 and CDR2 from the germline V gene are SNHLY and FYNNEI. CDR3 length: 13 residues. CDR3 protein: CASSKNQRDEQYF. The CDR3 coding sequence is TGCGCCAGCAGTAAAAATCAGCGGGACGAGCAGTACTTC.

The rearrangement links TRBV7-9 to TRBJ1-1, with D hard to call. CDR1 and CDR2 from the germline V gene are SEHNR and FQNEAQ (reference sequence). The CDR3 totals 15 residues. Trimming shortened V by 0 bases and J by 0 bases, and 8 bases separated the two germline ends. CDR3 in DNA: TGTGCCAGCAGCTTAGCGGGCAGTTTGAACACTGAAGCTTTCTTT. Amino acids: CASSLAGSLNTEAFF.

This clonotype was recorded a few times. The chain recombines TRBV27 with TRBJ1-5; tentatively, D is TRBD1 (6 bases). The CDR3 has 16 amino acids. Germline loops: CDR1 MNHEY, CDR2 SMNVEV (reference sequence). With 5 bases removed from V and 6 bases from J, the gap between germline ends came to 20 bases. The DNA of the CDR3 is TGTGCCAGCAGTCCTGGGGGCGGAGGTCAGCGTCAGCCCCAGCATTTT. Protein product: CASSPGGGGQRQPQHF.

This clonotype was detected ten times or more. This rearrangement joins TRBV14 to TRBJ2-7, with 10 bases fitting TRBD1. This CDR3 comprises 13 residues. V trimming: 5 bases; J trimming: 4 bases; junction bases outside the gene matches: 2. Germline CDR1 reads SGHDN; CDR2 reads FVKESK. DNA of the CDR3: TGTGCCAGCAGCGACAGGGGGCTGTACGAGCAGTACTTC. Translated, it gives CASSDRGLYEQYF.

This clonotype has a count of ten or more. The J gene is TRBJ1-2, the V gene TRBV5-6; D is ambiguous. CDR3 length equals 15 residues. V lost 3 bases, J lost 8 bases, and 20 bases lay in between. Germline V gene sequence: CDR1 SGHDT, CDR2 YYEEEE. CDR3 DNA: TGTGCCAGCAGCTATTCCCCAGGATCAACGAGGGGCTACACCTTC. Protein product: CASSYSPGSTRGYTF.

To note about this clonotype: A read error may be the cause here, since a much bigger clone is one base away. The CDR3 bases are TGCGCCAGCAGCGCCGGACAGGGATGGGATGAGCAGTACTTC. Translating it yields CASSAGQGWDEQYF. This chain uses TRBV5-1 with TRBJ2-5; 8 bases are a match to TRBD1. The CDR3 covers 14 residues. Trimming took 4 bases from V and 11 from J; bases not matched to a gene: 13. Germline CDR1 and CDR2: SGHRS and YFSETQ.

This clonotype was observed many times. The chain employs TRBV12-3 or TRBV12-4 and TRBJ1-2; no clear D. The CDR3 is made up of 12 amino acids. Deletions cut 3 bases from V and 4 bases from J, with 6 bases between. The CDR3 DNA is TGTGCCAGCAGTTTGGACTTCTATGGCTACACCTTC. Translation: CASSLDFYGYTF.

Concerning this clonotype: No conserved phenylalanine or tryptophan is present at the end of the CDR3, so a read error is the likely explanation. The chain has TRBV20-1 and TRBJ1-2; D is undetermined. CDR1 DFQATT and CDR2 SNEGSKA come from the germline V gene (reference sequence). V lost 5 bases, J lost 4 bases, and 8 bases lay in between. This CDR3 spans 11 amino acids. The CDR3 region is CSAPRSYGYTC. The DNA for the CDR3 is TGCAGTGCTCCCCGGTCCTATGGCTACACCTGC.

Worth noting for this clonotype: This may come from a read error, since a much larger clone is one base off. The chain has TRBV27 and TRBJ1-2, with D possibly matching TRBD1 (5 bases). This CDR3 comprises 16 residues. The V end was cut by 5 bases, the J end by 0 bases, with 16 bases between. Germline V gives CDR1 MNHEY, CDR2 SMNVEV (reference sequence). The CDR3 bases are TGTGCCAGCAGTGTACATGGGACGGACACTAACTATGGCTACACCTTC. Translated, it gives CASSVHGTDTNYGYTF.

This clonotype was recorded many times. The chain recombines TRBV12-3 or TRBV12-4 with TRBJ1-1; D is ambiguous. The CDR3 runs to 10 residues. The ends were cut back, 11 bases at V and 5 bases at J, with 9 bases in the middle. The chain's CDR3 is CADTGTEAFF. The CDR3, as DNA: TGTGCCGATACGGGGACTGAAGCTTTCTTT.

This clonotype has a count of ten or more. The chain couples TRBV3-1 to TRBJ2-7; maybe TRBD1 (6 bases). V lost 5 bases, J lost 1 base, and 9 bases lay in between. This CDR3 is 13 amino acids long. Germline V gives CDR1 LGHDT, CDR2 YNNKEL (reference sequence). This CDR3 reads CASSDRLSYEQYF. CDR3 in DNA: TGTGCCAGCAGCGACAGGCTGTCCTACGAGCAGTACTTC.

V usage is TRBV28 and J usage is TRBJ2-5; D unclear. The CDR3 runs 13 residues. Trimming shortened V by 10 bases and J by 5 bases, and 17 bases separated the two germline ends. CDR1 is MDHEN and CDR2 is SYDVKM in the germline V gene. This CDR3 reads CAITARNGETQYF. In DNA, the CDR3 is TGTGCCATCACGGCGCGGAACGGGGAGACCCAGTACTTC.

This chain links TRBV30 with TRBJ1-5; 9 bases agree with TRBD1. The CDR3 contains 16 residues. Germline V gives CDR1 GTSNPN, CDR2 SVGIG (reference sequence). Trimming cost V 3 bases and J 5 bases; bases outside gene matches: 11. This chain's CDR3 is CAWRGQGQGSYQPQHF. The CDR3, as DNA: TGTGCCTGGAGGGGACAGGGTCAGGGAAGCTATCAGCCCCAGCATTTT.

In regard to this clonotype: A read error may be the cause here, since a much bigger clone is one base away. The chain combines TRBV9 with TRBJ2-1; TRBD1 aligns across 7 bases. The last part of the DNA fits TRBJ2-7 better; the J call may be wrong. In germline, CDR1 is SGDLS, CDR2 YYNGEE. The CDR3 is made up of 14 amino acids. The CDR3 loop reads CASSAQGTYNEQYF. The DNA of the CDR3 is TGTGCCAGCAGCGCACAGGGGACCTACAATGAGCAGTACTTC.

This clonotype was seen a few times. V gene TRBV30 combines with J gene TRBJ1-1, with D possibly matching TRBD1 (6 bases). The germline V gene encodes CDR1 GTSNPN and CDR2 SVGIG (reference sequence). This CDR3 has 13 amino acids. V was shortened by 2 bases and J by 1 base, with 8 bases between the two germline ends. The CDR3 loop is CAWSRGQNTEAFF. In nucleotides, the CDR3 is TGTGCCTGGAGTAGGGGACAGAACACTGAAGCTTTCTTT.

With respect to this clonotype: A read error may explain this, as a much larger clone is one base away. CDR3 region: CACTGTAPYEQYF. The CDR3 DNA sequence: TGTGCCTGCACCGGGACGGCTCCCTACGAGCAGTACTTC. The genes are TRBV28 and TRBJ2-7; tentatively, D is TRBD1 or TRBD2 (5 bases each). Germline CDR1 is MDHEN and CDR2 is SYDVKM. V lost 11 bases and J lost 2, with 16 bases in between. CDR3 length: 13 amino acids.

This clonotype was recorded only once. This sequence joins TRBV25-1 and TRBJ1-4, with TRBD1 identical over 10 bases. The trim removed 4 bases at V and 5 bases at J, leaving 4 bases unmatched. The CDR3 sequence is 15 residues long. Looked up from germline, CDR1 is MGHDK and CDR2 is SYGVNS. CDR3 nucleotide sequence: TGTGCCAGCAGTGGGGACAGGGGCGAGAATGAAAAACTGTTTTTT. Amino acid sequence: CASSGDRGENEKLFF.

With respect to this clonotype: A much larger clone differs by one base, so this may be a read error. The chain has TRBV20-1 and TRBJ1-2, with D hard to call. CDR1 is DFQATT, CDR2 SNEGSKA, per germline (reference sequence). This CDR3 has 13 residues. The CDR3: CSASSVINYGHTF. CDR3 in DNA: TGCAGTGCTAGTTCGGTTATTAACTATGGCCACACCTTC.

At least ten counts were recorded for this clonotype. This may be a read error, as it is one base from a much larger clone. The CDR3 spells CASSSGQIGIHEQYF. The CDR3 DNA reads TGTGCCAGCAGCTCCGGACAGATAGGGATCCATGAGCAGTACTTC. The chain joins TRBV7-2 to TRBJ2-5; a weak D match, TRBD1 (6 bases). V was shortened by 4 bases and J by 11 bases, with 23 bases between the two germline ends. This CDR3 spans 15 amino acids. CDR1 is SGHTA and CDR2 is FQGNSA in the germline V gene.

This clonotype came up many times. This rearrangement joins TRBV7-2 to TRBJ2-3, with 9 bases matching TRBD2. Germline V gene sequence: CDR1 SGHTA, CDR2 FQGNSA. The CDR3 is made up of 13 amino acids. V lost 5 bases, J lost 10 bases, and 7 bases stayed unmatched. CDR3: CASSPGGLASQYF. In DNA form, the CDR3 reads TGTGCCAGCAGCCCGGGGGGACTAGCTTCGCAGTATTTT.

This clonotype appeared many times. The chain couples TRBV20-1 to TRBJ2-4, with no clear D. Trimming removed 5 bases at V and 0 bases at J, with 8 bases between. This CDR3 is built from 13 residues. CDR1 and CDR2 from the germline V gene are DFQATT and SNEGSKA (reference sequence). CDR3 nucleotides: TGCAGTGCTCTATCAGAAGCCAAAAACATTCAGTACTTC. This sequence encodes CSALSEAKNIQYF.

Many counts were recorded for this clonotype. The chain carries TRBV20-1 and TRBJ2-3, with 10 bases fitting TRBD2. The CDR3 runs 14 residues. The germline gives CDR1 DFQATT, CDR2 SNEGSKA (reference sequence). J was trimmed by 2 bases and V by 6 bases; bases with no gene match: 5. The CDR3, as DNA: TGCAGTGCCCCAGCGGGGGGGCCCACAGATACGCAGTATTTT. Its protein product is CSAPAGGPTDTQYF.

This clonotype came up many times. The chain joins TRBV7-3 to TRBJ2-3; D possibly corresponds to TRBD2 (6 bases). Germline V gives CDR1 SGHTA, CDR2 FQGTGA. Trimming took off 2 bases at V and 1 base at J, with 13 bases between the two ends. The CDR3 is made up of 16 amino acids. CDR3 nucleotides: TGTGCCAGCAGCTTATTGGGGGGTACGGGCACAGATACGCAGTATTTT. It encodes CASSLLGGTGTDTQYF.

About this clonotype: The junction departs from the called germline gene at one end, perhaps through a read error. The rearrangement links TRBV7-2 to TRBJ2-4, with D possibly TRBD1 on 5 matching bases. Near its end, the DNA agrees better with TRBJ2-5, so the J call may be wrong. Germline CDR1 and CDR2: SGHTA and FQGNSA. The CDR3 totals 14 residues. CDR3 protein: CAGSQRWGRETQYF. In DNA, the CDR3 is TGTGCCGGCAGCCAGAGATGGGGCCGTGAGACCCAGTACTTC.

This clonotype was seen repeatedly, ten times or more. The chain recombines TRBV5-1 with TRBJ2-3, with TRBD2 identical over 8 bases. The J segment lost 5 bases and the V segment lost 5 bases, leaving 4 bases of the junction unmatched. The CDR3 is 13 residues long. CDR1 and CDR2 from the germline V gene are SGHRS and YFSETQ. Written as DNA, the CDR3 is TGCGCCAGCAGAGCGGGGGTAGTAGATACGCAGTATTTT. Translation gives CASRAGVVDTQYF.

Ten or more counts support this clonotype. The chain combines TRBV28 with TRBJ2-7; 9 bases are shared with TRBD1. V lost 7 bases, J lost 3 bases, and 10 bases stayed unmatched. CDR1 is MDHEN and CDR2 is SYDVKM in the germline V gene. The CDR3 contains 15 residues. The CDR3, as DNA: TGTGCCAGCACCCCACAGGGGGCGACAATCTACGAGCAGTACTTC. Translated, it gives CASTPQGATIYEQYF. Drawing the rest from reference TRBV28 and TRBJ2-7, the complete variable domain is DVKVTQSSRYLVKRTGEKVFLECVQDMDHENMFWYRQDPGLGLRLIYFSYDVKMKEKGDIPEGYSVSREKKERFSLILESASTNQTSMYLCASTPQGATIYEQYFGPGTRLTVT.

This clonotype was counted a few times. A much larger clone lies one base from this, so it may be a read error. The V gene is TRBV10-3, the J gene TRBJ2-3; D not certain. V was shortened by 10 bases and J by 6 bases, with 11 bases between the two germline ends. This CDR3 contains 11 residues. Germline V CDR1 and CDR2: ENHRY, SYGVKD. The CDR3 here is CASLVSDTQYF. The CDR3 nucleotides are TGTGCCAGTTTGGTCTCGGATACGCAGTATTTT.